The 8 T cell receptor beta chains reported below all come from one sample, sequenced in a study of tumor-infiltrating lymphocytes in primary liver carcinoma. The source material, about 18-31 mg of unsorted bulk tissue, was used to co-extract RNA and DNA. Using a constant-region primer together with ProtoScript II reverse transcriptase, TCR beta cDNA was made from around 500 ng of total RNA. Slightly modified ARM-PCR served as the procedure for the TCR beta libraries. These libraries came from three rounds of nested multiplex PCR. A C-beta reverse primer and TRBV1-TRBV30 forward primers served in each of the first two PCR rounds, at 9 to 10 cycles apiece. TCRdb recomputed calls from the multiplex PCR reads with MiXCR, one row per CDR3 protein. This sample yields about 120,000 distinct CDR3 sequences, of which approximately 68% are seen a single time; more than 7% belongs to the top ten. The sample comprised tumor-adjacent normal liver tissue. The receptor source for this set is a woman aged 55-70 years with primary liver carcinoma and hepatitis B virus infection.

On this clonotype: A read error is possible here, since a much larger clone lies one base away. The chain links TRBV7-9 to TRBJ2-3; a weak D match, TRBD2 (5 bases). The length of the CDR3 is 14 residues. The germline V gene has CDR1 SEHNR and CDR2 FQNEAQ (reference sequence). The CDR3 spells CACSFSGSTDTQYF. For the CDR3, the DNA is TGTGCCTGCAGCTTCTCGGGAAGCACAGATACGCAGTATTTT. The variable domain in full, completed from reference TRBV7-9 and TRBJ2-3, reads DTGVSQNPRHKITKRGQNVTFRCDPISEHNRLYWYRQTLGQGPEFLTYFQNEAQLEKSRLLSDRFSAERPKGSFSTLEIQRTEQGDSAMYLCACSFSGSTDTQYFGPGTRLTVL.

The CDR3 sequence is CASSRQGGSGGYTF. CDR3 bases: TGTGCCAGCAGCAGACAGGGCGGTTCGGGTGGCTACACCTTC. The chain is built from TRBV6-5 and TRBJ1-2, with 7 bases lining up with TRBD1. V was clipped by 6 bases and J by 7 bases; unmatched bases: 11. The CDR3 sequence is 14 residues long. Germline CDR1 reads MNHEY; CDR2 reads SVGAGI.

Comment on this clonotype: Compared with germline, one end of the junction differs, possibly owing to a read error. The chain combines TRBV29-1 with TRBJ2-7, with 8 positions matching TRBD1. This CDR3 has 12 amino acids. Looked up from germline, CDR1 is SQVTM and CDR2 is ANQGSEA. DNA for the CDR3: TGCAGCGTTGAAGTGACAGGGGACGAGCAGTATTTC. Translation: CSVEVTGDEQYF.

In regard to this clonotype: The junction does not match germline at one end; this may be a read error. The chain combines TRBV11-2 with TRBJ2-7; D unclear. This CDR3 region has 17 residues. Germline V lookup: CDR1 SGHAT, CDR2 FQNNGV. This CDR3 reads CVSSEIRGANPYYEQYF. CDR3 nucleotides: TGTGTCAGCAGTGAGATCAGAGGAGCCAACCCCTACTACGAGCAGTACTTC.

The chain has TRBV6-1 and TRBJ1-6; D unresolved. This CDR3 is 17 amino acids long. Trimming stripped 1 base from V and 4 bases from J, with 14 bases between. CDR1 and CDR2 from the germline V gene are MNHNS and SASEGT. The CDR3 protein is CASSEEVDHSYNSPLHF. The CDR3 DNA reads TGTGCCAGCAGTGAAGAGGTAGACCACTCTTATAATTCACCCCTCCACTTT.

This clonotype was recorded once. One junction end does not reproduce the germline sequence, and a read error may be involved. The chain uses TRBV28 and TRBJ2-2; 9 positions agree with TRBD2. Germline-derived CDR1 and CDR2 are MDHEN and SYDVKM. The CDR3 is 16 amino acids. This CDR3 is CASSPSGAPNTGEPFF. As DNA, the CDR3 is TGTGCCAGCAGCCCTAGCGGGGCCCCGAACACCGGGGAGCCGTTTTTT.

This clonotype appeared many times. This chain joins TRBV5-6 and TRBJ2-3, with D possibly called TRBD1 or TRBD2 (6 bases each). In germline, CDR1 is SGHDT, CDR2 YYEEEE. The CDR3 sequence is 13 residues long. V shed 4 bases and J shed 4 bases, with 10 bases lying between them. The CDR3 region has the DNA TGTGCCAGCAGCCAGAGGGGGGCAGATACGCAGTATTTT. This sequence encodes CASSQRGADTQYF.

The chain is built from TRBV6-2 or TRBV6-3 and TRBJ2-6; D is unclear. The V gene's germline CDR1 is MNHEY and CDR2 SVGEGT. CDR3 length: 15 residues. Trimming cost V 5 bases and J 4 bases, with 12 bases left between them. This chain's CDR3 is CASSTLGSGANVLTF. DNA for the CDR3: TGTGCCAGCAGTACTCTCGGTTCCGGGGCCAACGTCCTGACTTTC.